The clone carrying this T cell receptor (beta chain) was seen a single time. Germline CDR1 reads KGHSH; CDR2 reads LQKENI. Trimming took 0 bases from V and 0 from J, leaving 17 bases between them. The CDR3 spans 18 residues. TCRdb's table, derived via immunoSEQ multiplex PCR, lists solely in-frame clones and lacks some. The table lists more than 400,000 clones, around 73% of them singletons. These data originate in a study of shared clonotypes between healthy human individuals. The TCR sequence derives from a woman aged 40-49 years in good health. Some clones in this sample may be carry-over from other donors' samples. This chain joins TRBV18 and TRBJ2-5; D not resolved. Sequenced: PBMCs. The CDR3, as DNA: TGTGCCAGCTCACCACCGTCCGCTAGGGCTCCGTACCAAGAGACCCAGTACTTC. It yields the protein CASSPPSARAPYQETQYF.